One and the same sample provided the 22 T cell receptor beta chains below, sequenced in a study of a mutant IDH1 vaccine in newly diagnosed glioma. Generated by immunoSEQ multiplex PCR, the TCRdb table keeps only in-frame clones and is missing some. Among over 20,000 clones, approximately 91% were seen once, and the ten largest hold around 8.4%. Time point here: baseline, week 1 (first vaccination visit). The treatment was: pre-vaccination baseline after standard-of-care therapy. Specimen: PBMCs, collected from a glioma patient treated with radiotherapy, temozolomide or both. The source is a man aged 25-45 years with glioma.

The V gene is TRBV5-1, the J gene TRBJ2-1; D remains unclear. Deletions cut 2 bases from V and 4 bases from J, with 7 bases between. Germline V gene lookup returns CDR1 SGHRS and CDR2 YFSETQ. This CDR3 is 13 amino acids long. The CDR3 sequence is CASSLESYNEQFF. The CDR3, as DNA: TGCGCCAGCAGCTTAGAGTCATACAATGAGCAGTTCTTC.

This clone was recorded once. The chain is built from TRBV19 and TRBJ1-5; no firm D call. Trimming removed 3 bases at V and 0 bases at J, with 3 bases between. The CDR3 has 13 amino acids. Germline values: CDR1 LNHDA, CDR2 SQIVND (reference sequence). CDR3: CASSMGSNQPQHF. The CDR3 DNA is TGTGCCAGTAGTATGGGTAGCAATCAGCCCCAGCATTTT.

The CDR3 spells CASSYSNAGDNEKLFF. CDR3 coding DNA: TGTGCCAGCAGTTACTCGAATGCAGGGGATAATGAAAAACTGTTTTTT. The genes are TRBV6-5 and TRBJ1-4; a weak D match, TRBD1 (6 bases). V lost 0 bases and J 4 bases, leaving 12 bases between the germline ends. CDR1 is MNHEY, CDR2 SVGAGI, per germline. The CDR3 contains 16 residues.

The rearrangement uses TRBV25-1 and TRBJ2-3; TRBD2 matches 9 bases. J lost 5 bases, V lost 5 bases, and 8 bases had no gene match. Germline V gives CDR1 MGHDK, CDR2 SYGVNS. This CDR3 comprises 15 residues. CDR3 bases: TGTGCCAGCAGTAGTGGGGTAGCGGGAGTAGATACGCAGTATTTT. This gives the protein CASSSGVAGVDTQYF.

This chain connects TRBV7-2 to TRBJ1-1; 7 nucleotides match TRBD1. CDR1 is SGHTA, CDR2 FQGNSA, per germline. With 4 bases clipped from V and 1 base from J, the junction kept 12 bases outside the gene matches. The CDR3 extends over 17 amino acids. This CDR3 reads CASSSRTGVTRNTEAFF. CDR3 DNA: TGTGCCAGCAGCTCCCGGACAGGAGTCACCCGGAACACTGAAGCTTTCTTT.

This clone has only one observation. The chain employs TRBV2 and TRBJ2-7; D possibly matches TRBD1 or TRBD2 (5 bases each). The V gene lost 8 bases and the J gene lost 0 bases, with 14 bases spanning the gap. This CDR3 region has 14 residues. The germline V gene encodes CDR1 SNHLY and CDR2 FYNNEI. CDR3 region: CASAAGTASYEQYF. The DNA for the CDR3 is TGTGCCAGCGCAGCCGGGACGGCCTCCTACGAGCAGTACTTC.

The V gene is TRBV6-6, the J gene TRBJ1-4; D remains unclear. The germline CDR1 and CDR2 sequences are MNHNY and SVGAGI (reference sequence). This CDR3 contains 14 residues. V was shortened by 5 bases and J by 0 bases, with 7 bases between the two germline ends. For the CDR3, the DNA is TGTGCCAGCAGTCCTTCTGCAACTAATGAAAAACTGTTTTTT. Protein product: CASSPSATNEKLFF.

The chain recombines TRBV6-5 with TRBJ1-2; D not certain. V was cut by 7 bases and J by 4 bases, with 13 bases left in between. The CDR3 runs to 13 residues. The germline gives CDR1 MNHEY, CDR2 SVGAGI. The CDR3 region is CASTDGLLYGYTF. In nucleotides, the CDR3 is TGTGCCAGCACGGACGGCTTACTCTATGGCTACACCTTC.

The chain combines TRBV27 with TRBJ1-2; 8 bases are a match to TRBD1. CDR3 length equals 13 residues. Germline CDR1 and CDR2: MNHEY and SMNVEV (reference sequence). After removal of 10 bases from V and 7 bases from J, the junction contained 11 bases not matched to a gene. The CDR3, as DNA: TGTGCCACCCTCCCGGACAGGGCGGGTGGCTACACCTTC. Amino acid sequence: CATLPDRAGGYTF.

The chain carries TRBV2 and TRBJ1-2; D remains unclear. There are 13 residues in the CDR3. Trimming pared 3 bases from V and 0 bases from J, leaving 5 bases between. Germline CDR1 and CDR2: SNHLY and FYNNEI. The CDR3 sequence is CASSDRANYGYTF. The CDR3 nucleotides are TGTGCCAGCAGTGACAGAGCTAACTATGGCTACACCTTC.

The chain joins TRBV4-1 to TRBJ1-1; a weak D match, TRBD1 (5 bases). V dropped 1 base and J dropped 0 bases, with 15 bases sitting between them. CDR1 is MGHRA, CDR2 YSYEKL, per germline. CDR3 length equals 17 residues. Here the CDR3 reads CASSQGWAGRMNTEAFF. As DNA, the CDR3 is TGCGCCAGCAGCCAAGGGTGGGCAGGGCGCATGAACACTGAAGCTTTCTTT.

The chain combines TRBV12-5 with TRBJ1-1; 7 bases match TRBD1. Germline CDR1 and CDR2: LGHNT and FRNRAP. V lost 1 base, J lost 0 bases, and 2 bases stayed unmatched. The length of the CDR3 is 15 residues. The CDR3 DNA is TGTGCTAGTGGTTTGGGGGGACAGTTGAACACTGAAGCTTTCTTT. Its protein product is CASGLGGQLNTEAFF.

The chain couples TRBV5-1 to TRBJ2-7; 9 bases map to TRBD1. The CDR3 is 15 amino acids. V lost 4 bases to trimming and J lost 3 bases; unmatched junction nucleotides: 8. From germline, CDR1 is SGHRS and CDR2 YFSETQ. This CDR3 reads CASSGTGQIFYEQYF. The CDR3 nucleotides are TGCGCCAGCAGCGGGACAGGGCAGATCTTCTACGAGCAGTACTTC.

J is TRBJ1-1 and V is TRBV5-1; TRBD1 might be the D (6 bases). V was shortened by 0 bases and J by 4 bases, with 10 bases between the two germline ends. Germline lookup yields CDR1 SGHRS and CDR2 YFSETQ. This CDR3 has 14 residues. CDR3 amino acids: CASSLGGPGTEAFF. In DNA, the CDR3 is TGCGCCAGCAGCTTGGGGGGGCCGGGCACTGAAGCTTTCTTT.

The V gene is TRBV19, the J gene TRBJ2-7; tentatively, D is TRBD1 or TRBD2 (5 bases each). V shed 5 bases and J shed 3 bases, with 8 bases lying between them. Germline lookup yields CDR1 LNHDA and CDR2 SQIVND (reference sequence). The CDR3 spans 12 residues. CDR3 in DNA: TGTGCCAGTAGTGGGACGGTCTACGAGCAGTACTTC. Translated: CASSGTVYEQYF.

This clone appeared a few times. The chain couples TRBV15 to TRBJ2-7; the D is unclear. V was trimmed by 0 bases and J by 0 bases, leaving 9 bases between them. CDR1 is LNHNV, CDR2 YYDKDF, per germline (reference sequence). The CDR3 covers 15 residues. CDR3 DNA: TGTGCCACCAGCAGAGAAAGTGGCAGCTCCTACGAGCAGTACTTC. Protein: CATSRESGSSYEQYF.

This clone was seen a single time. The CDR3 is CASSEQTGLRGYTF. The CDR3 nucleotides are TGTGCCAGCAGTGAACAGACAGGATTGCGTGGCTACACCTTC. The chain couples TRBV6-1 to TRBJ1-2; a possible D gene is TRBD1 (6 bases). Germline-derived CDR1 and CDR2 are MNHNS and SASEGT. Between the trimmed V and J ends, which lost 2 bases and 7 bases, there was a span of 14 bases. CDR3 length: 14 residues.

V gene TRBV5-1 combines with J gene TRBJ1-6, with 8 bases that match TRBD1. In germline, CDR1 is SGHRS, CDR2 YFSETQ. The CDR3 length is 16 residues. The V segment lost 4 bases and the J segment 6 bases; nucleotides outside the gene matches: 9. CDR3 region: CASSPWLTGANSPLHF. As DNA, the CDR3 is TGCGCCAGCAGCCCCTGGTTGACAGGGGCTAATTCACCCCTCCACTTT.

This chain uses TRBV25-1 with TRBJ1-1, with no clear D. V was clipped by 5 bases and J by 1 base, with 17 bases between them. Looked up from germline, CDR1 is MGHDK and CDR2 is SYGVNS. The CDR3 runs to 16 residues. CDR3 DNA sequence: TGTGCCAGCAGTCCACTCACGGGGAAGGGGAACACTGAAGCTTTCTTT. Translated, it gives CASSPLTGKGNTEAFF.

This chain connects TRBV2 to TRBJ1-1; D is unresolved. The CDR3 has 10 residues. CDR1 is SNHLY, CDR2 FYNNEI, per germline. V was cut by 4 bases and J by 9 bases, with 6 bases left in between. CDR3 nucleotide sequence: TGTGCCAGCAGTGCAACTAAAGCTTTCTTT. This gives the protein CASSATKAFF.

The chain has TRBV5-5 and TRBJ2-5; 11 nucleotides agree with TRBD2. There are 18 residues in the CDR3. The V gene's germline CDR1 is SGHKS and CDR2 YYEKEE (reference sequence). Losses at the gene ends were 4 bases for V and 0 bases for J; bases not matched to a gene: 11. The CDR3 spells CASSLGQETSGDQETQYF. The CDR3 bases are TGTGCCAGCAGCCTCGGGCAAGAGACTAGCGGGGACCAAGAGACCCAGTACTTC.

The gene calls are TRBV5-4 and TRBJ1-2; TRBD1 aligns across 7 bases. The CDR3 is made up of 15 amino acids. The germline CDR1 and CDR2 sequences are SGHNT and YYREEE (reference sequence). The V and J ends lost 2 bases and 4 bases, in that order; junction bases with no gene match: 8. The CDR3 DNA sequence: TGTGCCAGCAGCTTCGGGGACAGACCACTCTATGGCTACACCTTC. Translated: CASSFGDRPLYGYTF.